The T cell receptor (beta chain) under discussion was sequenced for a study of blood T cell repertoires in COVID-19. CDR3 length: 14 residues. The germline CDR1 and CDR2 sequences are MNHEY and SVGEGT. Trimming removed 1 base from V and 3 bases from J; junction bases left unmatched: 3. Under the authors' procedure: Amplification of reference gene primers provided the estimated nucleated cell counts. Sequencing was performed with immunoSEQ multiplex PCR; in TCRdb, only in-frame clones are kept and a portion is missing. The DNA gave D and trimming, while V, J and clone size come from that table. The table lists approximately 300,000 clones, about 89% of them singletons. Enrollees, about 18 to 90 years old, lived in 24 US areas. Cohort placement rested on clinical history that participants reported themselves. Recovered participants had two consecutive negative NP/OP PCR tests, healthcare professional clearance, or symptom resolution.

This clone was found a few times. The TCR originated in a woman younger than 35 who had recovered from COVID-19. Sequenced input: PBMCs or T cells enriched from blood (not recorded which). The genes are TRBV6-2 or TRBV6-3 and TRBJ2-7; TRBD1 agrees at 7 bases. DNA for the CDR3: TGTGCCAGCAGTTACTGGGACAGCCTCTACGAGCAGTACTTC. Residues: CASSYWDSLYEQYF.